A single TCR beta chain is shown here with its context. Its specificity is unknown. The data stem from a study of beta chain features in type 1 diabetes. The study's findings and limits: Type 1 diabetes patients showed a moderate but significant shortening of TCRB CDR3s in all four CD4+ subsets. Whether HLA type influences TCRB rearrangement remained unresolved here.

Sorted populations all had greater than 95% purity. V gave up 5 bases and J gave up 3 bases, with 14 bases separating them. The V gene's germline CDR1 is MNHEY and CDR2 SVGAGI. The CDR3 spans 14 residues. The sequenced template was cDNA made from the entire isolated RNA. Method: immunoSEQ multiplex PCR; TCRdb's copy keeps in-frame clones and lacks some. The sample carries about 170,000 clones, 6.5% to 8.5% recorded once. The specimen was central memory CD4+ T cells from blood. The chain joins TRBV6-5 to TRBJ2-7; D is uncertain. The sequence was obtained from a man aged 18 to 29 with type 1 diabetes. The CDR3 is CASSEGSSLYEQYF. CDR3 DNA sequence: TGTGCCAGCAGTGAAGGTAGCAGCCTCTACGAGCAGTACTTC.